These 11 T cell receptor beta chains were all obtained from the same sample, sequenced in a study of blood T cells in healthy people across ages. Combining a sample-barcoded 5' primer with a J-beta primer mix, a second PCR ran for about 6 to 11 cycles. TCRdb reprocessed the 5' RACE reads via MiXCR and lists one record per CDR3 protein. The data contain some 1.5 million distinct CDR3 sequences, roughly 30% of them singletons. Specimen: blood. Receptors were obtained from a woman aged 25-40 years in good health.

CDR3 in DNA: TGTGCCAGCAGCGCCCGGGACAGCAAATCTAACTATGGCTACACCTTC. Translated, it gives CASSARDSKSNYGYTF. V usage is TRBV7-9 and J usage is TRBJ1-2, with TRBD1 matching 7 bases. This CDR3 has 16 residues. Trimming cost V 5 bases and J 0 bases; bases outside gene matches: 9. From germline, CDR1 is SEHNR and CDR2 FQNEAQ (reference sequence).

This clonotype has only one observation. This CDR3 is missing its conserved last phenylalanine or tryptophan, likely due to a read error. The chain joins TRBV4-1 to TRBJ2-7; weak D call: TRBD2 (6 bases). The CDR3 loop spans 13 amino acids. The V gene's germline CDR1 is MGHRA and CDR2 YSYEKL. The V end was cut by 1 base, the J end by 4 bases, with 8 bases between. The CDR3 loop reads CASSQVGGYEQYL. DNA of the CDR3: TGCGCCAGCAGCCAAGTGGGGGGATACGAGCAGTACTTA.

This clonotype was counted at least ten times. V is TRBV11-2 and J is TRBJ2-7; the match to TRBD1 covers 9 bases. The CDR3 is 13 amino acids. The V gene's germline CDR1 is SGHAT and CDR2 FQNNGV. V lost 6 bases to trimming and J lost 4 bases; unmatched junction nucleotides: 4. In DNA, the CDR3 is TGTGCCAGCAGTAGACAGGGGGGGTACGAGCAGTACTTC. This translates into CASSRQGGYEQYF.

V usage is TRBV7-3 and J usage is TRBJ2-3; TRBD1 might be the D (6 bases). Trimming shortened V by 8 bases and J by 1 base, and 10 bases separated the two germline ends. CDR3 length: 13 residues. The germline V gene encodes CDR1 SGHTA and CDR2 FQGTGA. The CDR3 nucleotides are TGTGCCAGCGGAACAGGGCGCACAGATACGCAGTATTTT. As protein: CASGTGRTDTQYF.

Note on this clonotype: At one end, the junction sequence differs from germline, possibly due to a read error. The V and J genes are TRBV29-1 and TRBJ1-4; 11 positions match TRBD1. The CDR3 is 14 amino acids. Per germline, CDR1 SQVTM and CDR2 ANQGSEA. The CDR3 reads CSVEPGQGDEKRFF. The CDR3 nucleotides read TGCAGCGTTGAGCCGGGACAGGGGGATGAAAAACGGTTTTTT.

This sequence joins TRBV20-1 and TRBJ2-5; weak D call: TRBD2 (6 bases). V gave up 3 bases and J gave up 5 bases, with 19 bases separating them. CDR1 DFQATT and CDR2 SNEGSKA come from the germline V gene (reference sequence). CDR3 size: 15 residues. The CDR3 protein is CSASDRTNTRETQYF. DNA for the CDR3: TGCAGTGCTAGTGATCGGACTAATACTCGGGAGACCCAGTACTTC.

This clonotype was recorded at least ten times. The chain combines TRBV5-1 with TRBJ1-5; TRBD1 agrees at 9 bases. Trimming cost V 4 bases and J 9 bases; bases outside gene matches: 8. The CDR3 runs 14 residues. Germline V CDR1 and CDR2: SGHRS, YFSETQ. CDR3 in DNA: TGCGCCAGCAGCATCGGACAGGGGCAAGGGCCCCAGCATTTT. It specifies CASSIGQGQGPQHF.

Many counts were recorded for this clonotype. The J gene is TRBJ2-5, the V gene TRBV6-2 or TRBV6-3; D call uncertain. V was pared by 3 bases and J by 5 bases, with 10 bases between. CDR1 is MNHEY, CDR2 SVGEGT, per germline. This CDR3 comprises 13 residues. The CDR3 DNA reads as TGTGCCAGCAGTTATTCGGTCCGGGAGACCCAGTACTTC. The encoded protein is CASSYSVRETQYF.

In the case of this clonotype: At one end the junction does not follow the germline gene, possibly because of a read error. This chain joins TRBV15 and TRBJ2-5, with 10 nucleotides matching TRBD2. This CDR3 is 17 amino acids long. Germline V gene data show CDR1 as LNHNV and CDR2 as YYDKDF (reference sequence). The CDR3 sequence is CDTSRNILAGLQETQYF. CDR3 coding DNA: TGTGACACCAGCAGAAATATACTAGCGGGGCTACAAGAGACCCAGTACTTC.

This clonotype was counted ten times or more. The chain is built from TRBV20-1 and TRBJ2-3; maybe TRBD2 (6 bases). The CDR3 consists of 14 residues. The V and J ends lost 1 base and 3 bases respectively, with 11 bases between them. Germline values: CDR1 DFQATT, CDR2 SNEGSKA (reference sequence). The CDR3 region has the DNA TGCAGTGCTAGAGCGGGAGTCGGAACAGATACGCAGTATTTT. It translates to CSARAGVGTDTQYF.

This clonotype was observed once. The chain employs TRBV20-1 and TRBJ2-7; no clear D gene. V was cut by 7 bases and J by 2 bases, with 24 bases left in between. The V gene's germline CDR1 is DFQATT and CDR2 SNEGSKA (reference sequence). This CDR3 contains 16 residues. The CDR3 sequence: CSVEAWASGRTYEQYF. The CDR3 coding sequence is TGCAGTGTTGAGGCCTGGGCCTCGGGCAGGACCTACGAGCAGTACTTC.